The 12 T cell receptor beta chains below were found in one sample sequenced in a study of T-cell reconstitution after alpha-beta-depleted transplantation in children. TCRbeta library construction was performed incorporating unique molecular identifiers. TCRdb redid the calling of the PCR reads with MiXCR, one entry per CDR3 protein. Of 97,000 or so distinct CDR3 sequences listed, under 7% are singletons. The specimen was PBMCs, mostly from graft donor cells, collected 60 days after TCRalphabeta/CD19-depleted stem cell transplant. Every receptor here comes from a female patient aged 2-15 years who had a stem cell transplant for Fanconi anemia, so the T cells may come from the graft donor.

In this sample, this clonotype turned up a few times. The V call is TRBV5-1, the J call TRBJ2-6; D remains ambiguous. The CDR3 is made up of 15 amino acids. V lost 0 bases to trimming and J lost 0 bases, with 4 bases between them. In germline, CDR1 is SGHRS, CDR2 YFSETQ. This CDR3 reads CASSLAGSGANVLTF. The CDR3 DNA reads as TGCGCCAGCAGCTTGGCCGGCTCTGGGGCCAACGTCCTGACTTTC.

This clonotype was counted many times. V is TRBV18 and J is TRBJ2-7; D remains ambiguous. There are 12 residues in the CDR3. Trimming stripped 1 base from V and 2 bases from J, with 3 bases between. Germline values: CDR1 KGHSH, CDR2 LQKENI. The CDR3 reads CASSPQAYEQYF. In nucleotides, the CDR3 is TGTGCCAGCTCACCACAGGCCTACGAGCAGTACTTC.

This clonotype was detected many times. CDR3 sequence reads: CASSFRDTQYF. As DNA, the CDR3 is TGTGCCAGCAGTTTCCGTGATACGCAGTATTTT. The chain couples TRBV12-3 or TRBV12-4 to TRBJ2-3, with unresolved D. This CDR3 has 11 amino acids. The ends were cut back, 3 bases at V and 6 bases at J, with 4 bases in the middle.

This clonotype was recorded once. The chain combines TRBV7-3 with TRBJ2-1; weak D call: TRBD2 (6 bases). The CDR3 length is 13 residues. Trimming removed 1 base from V and 8 bases from J, with 9 bases in between. Germline V gene data show CDR1 as SGHTA and CDR2 as FQGTGA. CDR3 region: CASSLSRGDEQFF. The CDR3 coding sequence is TGTGCCAGCAGCTTAAGCCGCGGGGATGAGCAGTTCTTC.

This rearrangement joins TRBV5-1 to TRBJ2-1; 9 bases fit TRBD2. V was pared by 4 bases and J by 5 bases, with 7 bases of the junction left unmatched. Per germline, CDR1 SGHRS and CDR2 YFSETQ. The CDR3 sequence is 15 residues long. This chain's CDR3 is CASSLKRGAHNEQFF. The CDR3 bases are TGCGCCAGCAGCCTAAAGCGGGGGGCCCACAATGAGCAGTTCTTC.

This clonotype was seen only a few times. DNA for the CDR3: TGTGCCTGGACCCGGACAGGATTGGCCGGGGAGCTGTTTTTT. It yields the protein CAWTRTGLAGELFF. This chain uses TRBV30 with TRBJ2-2, with 7 bases fitting TRBD1. Germline V CDR1 and CDR2: GTSNPN, SVGIG (reference sequence). V shed 4 bases and J 6 bases; nucleotides not matched to a gene: 8. The CDR3 consists of 14 residues.

This clonotype was seen many times. The chain has TRBV21-1 and TRBJ1-6. TRBV21-1 is described as a pseudogene. This CDR3 is 10 amino acids long. The CDR3 sequence: CARTLYPLHF. DNA for the CDR3: TGTGCCAGGACGCTATATCCCCTCCACTTT.

This clonotype was counted at least ten times. The chain links TRBV20-1 to TRBJ2-5; 14 nucleotides match TRBD2. V trimming: 2 bases; J trimming: 3 bases; junction bases outside the gene matches: 5. The length of the CDR3 is 16 residues. Looked up from germline, CDR1 is DFQATT and CDR2 is SNEGSKA (reference sequence). CDR3 residues: CSARPTSGGAEETQYF. The DNA of the CDR3 is TGCAGTGCTAGACCGACTAGCGGGGGGGCTGAAGAGACCCAGTACTTC.

This clonotype was recorded many times. The V gene is TRBV4-2, the J gene TRBJ1-1, with 9 nucleotides matching TRBD1. The CDR3 is 14 residues long. Per germline, CDR1 LGHNA and CDR2 YNFKEQ. The V and J ends lost 0 bases and 10 bases, in that order; junction bases with no gene match: 6. The CDR3 loop is CASSQDMWGQGAFF. CDR3 bases: TGTGCCAGCAGCCAAGATATGTGGGGACAGGGAGCTTTCTTT.

In this sample, this clonotype turned up many times. The rearrangement uses TRBV4-2 and TRBJ2-7; a weak D match, TRBD1 (6 bases). The V and J ends lost 0 bases and 0 bases respectively, with 12 bases between them. The CDR3 length is 16 residues. Looked up from germline, CDR1 is LGHNA and CDR2 is YNFKEQ. Written as DNA, the CDR3 is TGTGCCAGCAGCCAAGAGATGGGGACATTCTCCTACGAGCAGTACTTC. Protein: CASSQEMGTFSYEQYF.

At least ten counts were recorded for this clonotype. V usage is TRBV15 and J usage is TRBJ2-1; possibly TRBD1 or TRBD2 for D (5 bases each). The germline V gene encodes CDR1 LNHNV and CDR2 YYDKDF (reference sequence). The CDR3 loop spans 15 amino acids. V lost 0 bases and J 2 bases, leaving 8 bases between the germline ends. CDR3 bases: TGTGCCACCAGCAGAGACGGGACGACCTACAATGAGCAGTTCTTC. Protein product: CATSRDGTTYNEQFF.

In this sample, this clonotype turned up many times. The genes are TRBV20-1 and TRBJ2-2; 8 nucleotides match TRBD1. J gave up 0 bases and V 1 base, and 7 bases lay outside the gene matches. The germline gives CDR1 DFQATT, CDR2 SNEGSKA (reference sequence). The CDR3 sequence is 17 residues long. Written as DNA, the CDR3 is TGCAGTGCTAGAGGGACAGGGATAAAGCCGAACACCGGGGAGCTGTTTTTT. It translates to CSARGTGIKPNTGELFF.